A selection of T cell receptor beta chains follows, all from one sample in a study of beta chain features in type 1 diabetes. The table came from immunoSEQ multiplex PCR; TCRdb's copy has only in-frame clones and leaves some out. The sample yields a few hundred thousand clones, around 22% seen once. Source material: naive CD4+ T cells from blood. These receptors were obtained from a woman in her thirties with type 1 diabetes. The CDR3 runs from the conserved cysteine through the conserved F or W. The D gene is left open where the match is weak. The size of a clone is reported for some rows only, either as once, few or many, or as a class for expanded clones.

cdr3_length,clone_size,d_call,j_call,v_call,cdr3_aa,cdr3_nt
16,NA,TRBD1,TRBJ2-1,TRBV11-3,CASSLEGTGSYNEQFF,TGTGCCAGCAGCTTAGAGGGGACAGGCTCCTACAATGAGCAGTTCTTC
13,few,TRBD1,TRBJ1-4,TRBV2,CATGRDSREKLFF,TGTGCCACCGGACGGGACAGCCGGGAAAAACTGTTTTTT
14,NA,NA,TRBJ1-1,TRBV5-4,CASSPRVLNTEAFF,TGTGCCAGCAGCCCGAGGGTGTTGAACACTGAAGCTTTCTTT
14,NA,TRBD1,TRBJ1-3,TRBV29-1,CSVATDRGLSTIYF,TGCAGCGTTGCTACGGACAGGGGGCTAAGCACCATATATTTT
13,NA,TRBD1,TRBJ1-1,TRBV5-1,CASSSDRASEAFF,TGCGCCAGCAGCTCTGACAGGGCGAGTGAAGCTTTCTTT
15,NA,TRBD1,TRBJ2-7,TRBV27,CASTGTRQGVYEQYF,TGTGCCAGCACCGGGACAAGACAGGGCGTCTACGAGCAGTACTTC
14,few,TRBD2,TRBJ2-7,TRBV27,CASSWGLASYEQYF,TGTGCCAGCAGTTGGGGACTAGCTTCCTACGAGCAGTACTTC
14,few,NA,TRBJ1-4,TRBV29-1,CSGRESGSNEKLFF,TGCAGCGGGAGGGAATCGGGGTCGAATGAAAAACTGTTTTTT
15,NA,TRBD1,TRBJ2-1,TRBV9,CASSVTGSSYNEQFF,TGTGCCAGCAGCGTGACAGGGAGCTCCTACAATGAGCAGTTCTTC
16,NA,NA,TRBJ2-7,TRBV7-9,CASSFLSGDRSYEQYF,TGTGCCAGCAGCTTTTTATCAGGGGATAGATCCTACGAGCAGTACTTC
15,few,TRBD1,TRBJ2-3,TRBV11-2,CASSYWTGNTDTQYF,TGTGCCAGCAGCTACTGGACAGGCAACACAGATACGCAGTATTTT
16,NA,TRBD2,TRBJ2-2,TRBV5-1,CASSAGGLAATGELFF,TGCGCCAGCAGTGCGGGTGGGCTAGCGGCCACCGGGGAGCTGTTTTTT
15,few,TRBD2,TRBJ2-5,TRBV29-1,CSVDALAAIQETQYF,TGCAGCGTTGATGCCCTAGCGGCGATCCAAGAGACCCAGTACTTC
15,NA,NA,TRBJ1-1,TRBV28,CASNSLGTLNTEAFF,TGTGCCAGCAATTCCCTAGGGACATTGAACACTGAAGCTTTCTTT
15,NA,TRBD2,TRBJ2-1,TRBV7-3,CASSLNSGSGNEQFF,TGTGCCAGCAGCTTAAATAGCGGGAGTGGAAATGAGCAGTTCTTC
14,few,TRBD2,TRBJ2-1,TRBV7-2,CASSLIAGADEQFF,TGTGCCAGCAGCTTAATAGCGGGAGCCGATGAGCAGTTCTTC
14,few,TRBD1,TRBJ2-5,TRBV7-9,CASSFGTAQETQYF,TGTGCCAGCAGCTTTGGGACAGCCCAAGAGACCCAGTACTTC
15,NA,NA,TRBJ2-4,TRBV11-2,CASSSRLAEKNIQYF,TGTGCCAGCAGCAGCCGATTAGCGGAAAAAAACATTCAGTACTTC
13,few,NA,TRBJ2-1,TRBV4-1,CASSQGGRSEQFF,TGCGCCAGCAGCCAGGGGGGTCGGAGCGAGCAGTTCTTC
13,few,TRBD1,TRBJ2-3,TRBV29-1,CSAGQGTADTQYF,TGCAGCGCCGGACAGGGGACGGCAGATACGCAGTATTTT
12,NA,TRBD1,TRBJ2-7,TRBV10-2,CASNAGQGWENF,TGCGCCAGCAACGCCGGACAGGGGTGGGAAAACTTC
15,NA,NA,TRBJ2-7,TRBV18,CASSPTSSSPWEQYF,TGTGCCAGCTCGCCAACTAGCTCGTCCCCCTGGGAGCAGTACTTC
13,once,TRBD2,TRBJ2-7,TRBV29-1,CSVTGTINYEQYF,TGCAGCGTTACCGGGACTATAAACTACGAGCAGTACTTC
13,NA,NA,TRBJ2-2,TRBV7-9,CASATQFTGELFF,TGTGCCAGCGCAACACAGTTTACCGGGGAGCTGTTTTTT
10,few,NA,TRBJ2-1,TRBV29-1,CSARYNEQFF,TGCAGCGCGCGGTACAATGAGCAGTTCTTC
17,NA,NA,TRBJ2-3,TRBV4-2,CASSPQSSAGGPDTQYF,TGTGCCAGCAGCCCTCAATCTAGCGCCGGAGGGCCAGATACGCAGTATTTT
13,NA,TRBD1,TRBJ2-7,TRBV5-1,CASRTGQAGEQYF,TGCGCCAGCAGGACCGGACAGGCGGGCGAGCAGTACTTC
10,NA,NA,TRBJ1-2,TRBV20-1,CSASIYGYTF,TGCAGTGCTAGCATCTATGGCTACACCTTC
14,few,TRBD2,TRBJ2-7,TRBV13,CASSPREDSYEQYF,TGTGCCAGCAGCCCGCGGGAGGACTCCTACGAGCAGTACTTC
13,NA,NA,TRBJ2-5,TRBV5-1,CASSPLVQETQYF,TGCGCCAGCAGCCCCCTAGTACAAGAGACCCAGTACTTC
15,NA,NA,TRBJ1-1,TRBV7-2,CASSLGVGVYTEAFF,TGTGCCAGCAGCTTAGGAGTCGGGGTTTACACTGAAGCTTTCTTT
13,few,NA,TRBJ1-1,TRBV7-3,CASSRGGNTEAFF,TGTGCCAGCAGCCGCGGGGGGAACACTGAAGCTTTCTTT
19,NA,TRBD1,TRBJ2-6,TRBV4-1,CASSQDVQGGLAGANVLTF,TGCGCCAGCAGCCAAGATGTACAGGGGGGCCTGGCGGGGGCCAACGTCCTGACTTTC
16,few,NA,TRBJ2-7,TRBV15,CATSRDPGGASYEQYF,TGTGCCACCAGCAGAGATCCGGGCGGGGCCTCCTACGAGCAGTACTTC
14,few,NA,TRBJ1-2,TRBV4-1,CASSQGTGFYGYTF,TGCGCCAGCAGCCAAGGAACAGGGTTCTATGGCTACACCTTC
14,NA,TRBD2,TRBJ2-7,TRBV9,CASSSGLAGGSPYF,TGTGCCAGCAGCTCGGGACTAGCGGGAGGATCCCCGTACTTC
14,NA,NA,TRBJ1-1,TRBV30,CAWKSGPGDREAFF,TGTGCCTGGAAGTCGGGACCGGGGGACCGTGAAGCTTTCTTT
16,few,TRBD2,TRBJ2-5,TRBV2,CASSEGTSGGPETQYF,TGTGCCAGCAGTGAGGGGACTAGCGGGGGCCCAGAGACCCAGTACTTC
14,NA,TRBD2,TRBJ2-2,TRBV28,CASKVAGGTGELFF,TGTGCCAGCAAGGTAGCGGGAGGCACCGGGGAGCTGTTTTTT
13,few,TRBD1,TRBJ2-5,TRBV7-9,CASSATGGSTQYF,TGTGCCAGCAGTGCGACAGGGGGATCGACCCAGTACTTC